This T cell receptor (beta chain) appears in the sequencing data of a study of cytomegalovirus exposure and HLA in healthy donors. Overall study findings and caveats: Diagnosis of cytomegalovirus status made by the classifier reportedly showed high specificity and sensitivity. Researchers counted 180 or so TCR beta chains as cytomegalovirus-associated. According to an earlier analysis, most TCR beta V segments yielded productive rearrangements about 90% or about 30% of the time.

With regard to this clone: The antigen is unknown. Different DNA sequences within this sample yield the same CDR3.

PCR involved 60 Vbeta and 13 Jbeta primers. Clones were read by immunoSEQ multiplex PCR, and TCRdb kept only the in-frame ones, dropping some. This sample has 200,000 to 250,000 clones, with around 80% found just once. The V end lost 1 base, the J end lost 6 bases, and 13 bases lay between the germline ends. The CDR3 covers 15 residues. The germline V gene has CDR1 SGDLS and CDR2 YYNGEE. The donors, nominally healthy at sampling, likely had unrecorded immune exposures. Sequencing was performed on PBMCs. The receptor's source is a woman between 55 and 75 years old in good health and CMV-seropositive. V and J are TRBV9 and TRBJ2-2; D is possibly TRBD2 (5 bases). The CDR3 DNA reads TGTGCCAGCAGCGTAAGGAGCGGCTCGGCCGGGGAGCTGTTTTTT. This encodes CASSVRSGSAGELFF.